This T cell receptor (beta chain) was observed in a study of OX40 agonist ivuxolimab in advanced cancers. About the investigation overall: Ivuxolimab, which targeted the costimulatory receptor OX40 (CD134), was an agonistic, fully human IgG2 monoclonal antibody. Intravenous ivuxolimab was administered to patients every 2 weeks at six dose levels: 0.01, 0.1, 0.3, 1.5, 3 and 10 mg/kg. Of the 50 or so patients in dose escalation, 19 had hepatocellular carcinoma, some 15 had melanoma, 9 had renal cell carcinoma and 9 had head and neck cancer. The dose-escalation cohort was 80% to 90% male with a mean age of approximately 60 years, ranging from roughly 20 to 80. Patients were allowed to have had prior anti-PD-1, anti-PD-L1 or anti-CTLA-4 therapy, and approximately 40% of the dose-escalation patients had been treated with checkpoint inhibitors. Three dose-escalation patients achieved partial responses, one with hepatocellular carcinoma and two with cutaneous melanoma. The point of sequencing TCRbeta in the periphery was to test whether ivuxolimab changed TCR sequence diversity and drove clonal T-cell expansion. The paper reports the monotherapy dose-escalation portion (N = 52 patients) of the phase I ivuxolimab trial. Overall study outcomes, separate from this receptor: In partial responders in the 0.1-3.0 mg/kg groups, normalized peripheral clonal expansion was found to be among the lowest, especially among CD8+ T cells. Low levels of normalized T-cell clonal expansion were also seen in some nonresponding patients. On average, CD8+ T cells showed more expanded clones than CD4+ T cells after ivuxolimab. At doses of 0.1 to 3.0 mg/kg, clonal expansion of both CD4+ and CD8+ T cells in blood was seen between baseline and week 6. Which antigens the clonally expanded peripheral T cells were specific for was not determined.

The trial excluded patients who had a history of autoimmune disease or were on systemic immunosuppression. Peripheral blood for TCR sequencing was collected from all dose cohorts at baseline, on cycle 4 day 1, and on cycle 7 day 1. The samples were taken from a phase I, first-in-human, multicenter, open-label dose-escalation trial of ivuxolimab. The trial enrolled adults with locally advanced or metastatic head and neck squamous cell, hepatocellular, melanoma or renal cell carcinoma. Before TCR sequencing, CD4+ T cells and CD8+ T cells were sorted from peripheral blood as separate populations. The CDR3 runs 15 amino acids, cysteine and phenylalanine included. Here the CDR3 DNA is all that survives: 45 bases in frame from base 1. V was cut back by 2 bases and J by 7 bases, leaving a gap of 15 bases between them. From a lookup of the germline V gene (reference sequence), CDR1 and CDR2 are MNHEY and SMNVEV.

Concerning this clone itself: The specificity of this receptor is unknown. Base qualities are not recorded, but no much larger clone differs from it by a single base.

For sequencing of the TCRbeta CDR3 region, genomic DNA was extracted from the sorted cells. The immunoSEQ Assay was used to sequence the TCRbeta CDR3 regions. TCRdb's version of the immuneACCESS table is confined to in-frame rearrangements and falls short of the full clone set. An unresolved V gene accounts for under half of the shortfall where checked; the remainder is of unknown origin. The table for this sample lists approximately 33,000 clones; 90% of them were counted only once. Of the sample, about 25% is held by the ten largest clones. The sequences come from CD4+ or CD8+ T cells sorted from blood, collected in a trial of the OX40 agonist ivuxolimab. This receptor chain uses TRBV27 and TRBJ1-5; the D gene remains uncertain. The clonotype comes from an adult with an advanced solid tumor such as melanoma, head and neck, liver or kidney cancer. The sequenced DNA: TGTGCCAGCAGTTTAACCCCCGGATCTAAGCAGCCCCAGCATTTT. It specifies CASSLTPGSKQPQHF.